This is a list of T cell receptor beta chains from one sample in a study of blood T cell repertoires in COVID-19. Assay: immunoSEQ multiplex PCR; the TCRdb copy retains only in-frame clones and omits some. Here the sample spans some 140,000 clones, roughly 88% being singletons. Sequences were obtained from peripheral blood. These receptor sequences come from a man aged 55 to 69 with COVID-19, enrolled during active disease. The CDR3 runs from the conserved cysteine through the conserved F or W. A D gene is named only where the DNA matches it firmly. Clone size is not always given. Where it is, it says once, few, many or a class for expanded clones.

j_gene	v_gene	d_gene	abundance	CDR3nt	CDR3aa
TRBJ1-3	TRBV23-1	NA	few	TGCGCCAGCAGTCATGAAGGGGTTGGAAACACCATATATTTT	CASSHEGVGNTIYF
TRBJ2-2	TRBV7-2	TRBD2	NA	TGTGCCAGCAGACCCGAACTAGCGGGAGGGAGGACCGGGGAGCTGTTTTTT	CASRPELAGGRTGELFF
TRBJ1-6	TRBV18	TRBD1	few	TGTGCCAGCTCATTTGGGACAGGGACAAATTCACCCCTCCACTTT	CASSFGTGTNSPLHF
TRBJ2-2	TRBV2	TRBD2	NA	TGTGCCAGCACAGCTGGGCTAGCGGGAGGGTTTACAGGGGAGCTGTTTTTT	CASTAGLAGGFTGELFF
TRBJ2-7	TRBV3-1/TRBV3-2	TRBD2	NA	TGTGCCAGCATGCCTAGCGGGGCCTCGGTCGAGCAGTACTTC	CASMPSGASVEQYF
TRBJ1-2	TRBV30	NA	NA	TGTGCCTGGAGACAGAAAGCTAACTATGGCTACACCTTC	CAWRQKANYGYTF
TRBJ1-1	TRBV19	NA	NA	TGTGCCAGTAGTATAGGTCAGGGGCGTTATACTGAAGCTTTCTTT	CASSIGQGRYTEAFF
TRBJ2-1	TRBV11-2	NA	NA	TGTGCCAGCAGCTTAGCCAGGTTTTCCCGGGGCTCCTACAATGAGCAGTTCTTC	CASSLARFSRGSYNEQFF
TRBJ1-4	TRBV7-3	TRBD1	NA	TGTGCCAGCAGCTTGGCCAGGGGGGAAAAACTGTTTTTT	CASSLARGEKLFF
TRBJ1-6	TRBV27	NA	NA	TGTGCCAGCAGGCCCCCAGTTCGTGGTTCACCCCTCCACTTT	CASRPPVRGSPLHF
TRBJ1-5	TRBV5-6	TRBD1	NA	TGTGCCAGCAGCTTGACAGGGGGCCTCAGCAATCAGCCCCAGCATTTT	CASSLTGGLSNQPQHF
TRBJ1-6	TRBV3-1/TRBV3-2	NA	NA	TGTGCCAGCAGCCAAGTCTCCTCACCCCTCCACTTT	CASSQVSSPLHF
TRBJ2-5	TRBV5-6	TRBD1	NA	TGTGCCAGCAGCTTGGCGTTCGGGACAGGGGGCGCGGGCCGAGAGACCCAGTACTTC	CASSLAFGTGGAGRETQYF
TRBJ2-1	TRBV7-2	TRBD2	NA	TGTGCCAGCACCCCCGCGCGGGGGGGTCTCAATGAGCAGTTCTTC	CASTPARGGLNEQFF
TRBJ2-5	TRBV5-1	NA	NA	TGCGCCAGCAGCTCTCCGGGACAAGCTCGAGAGACCCAGTACTTC	CASSSPGQARETQYF